This TCR beta chain is drawn from a study of shared clonotypes between healthy human individuals. Only Caucasian adults living in Nashville, Tennessee served as donors. V gave up 4 bases and J gave up 5 bases, with 21 bases separating them. The CDR3 is 16 residues long. Germline CDR1 is SEHNR and CDR2 is FQNEAQ (reference sequence). The data were produced by immunoSEQ multiplex PCR, yet TCRdb's version contains in-frame clones alone and is incomplete. The profile shows 2 million to 2.5 million clones, around 95% of them singletons. The chain links TRBV7-9 to TRBJ2-7; D is possibly TRBD1 (5 bases). The sequenced material came from naive CD4+ T cells sorted from blood. The subset is: CD45RA+ positively selected. This receptor was obtained from a young man in good health. This CDR3 reads CASSSRGRDEWNEQYF. DNA of the CDR3: TGTGCCAGCAGCTCAAGAGGCAGGGATGAATGGAACGAGCAGTACTTC.